These 6 T cell receptor beta chains were all obtained from the same sample, sequenced in a study of beta chain features in type 1 diabetes. Investigators reverse transcribed all isolated RNA, so they sequenced expressed TCRB transcripts. Assay used: immunoSEQ multiplex PCR; TCRdb lists only in-frame clones, some missing. The table has some 150,000 clones, 6% to 7.5% seen once. The sample comprised central memory CD4+ T cells from blood. The receptor source for this set is a woman in her thirties in good health.

This clone has a handful of counts. CDR3 loop: CASSYTVLGLYEQYF. The CDR3 bases are TGCGCCAGCAGCTATACCGTCCTAGGACTCTACGAGCAGTACTTC. The chain uses TRBV4-3 and TRBJ2-7; TRBD2 is a possible D gene (5 bases). V was shortened by 5 bases and J by 3 bases, with 17 bases between the two germline ends. This CDR3 contains 15 residues. CDR1 and CDR2 (germline): LGHNA, YSLEER.

The rearrangement links TRBV5-1 to TRBJ2-2; tentative D call: TRBD1 (7 bases). The V end lost 1 base, the J end lost 4 bases, and 14 bases lay between the germline ends. There are 16 residues in the CDR3. Germline lookup yields CDR1 SGHRS and CDR2 YFSETQ. The CDR3 spells CASSLQGGSRTGELFF. The CDR3 DNA sequence: TGCGCCAGCAGCTTGCAGGGGGGTAGTCGCACCGGGGAGCTGTTTTTT.

This clone was seen a few times. The chain uses TRBV7-2 and TRBJ1-1; D uncertain. The CDR3 contains 13 residues. Between the trimmed V and J ends, which lost 1 base and 2 bases, there was a span of 5 bases. In germline, CDR1 is SGHTA, CDR2 FQGNSA. CDR3 protein: CASSLGENTEAFF. Written as DNA, the CDR3 is TGTGCCAGCAGCTTAGGAGAAAACACTGAAGCTTTCTTT.

The chain links TRBV15 to TRBJ2-7; TRBD2 might be the D (5 bases). The germline CDR1 and CDR2 sequences are LNHNV and YYDKDF (reference sequence). CDR3 length: 17 amino acids. Trimming took off 0 bases at V and 3 bases at J, with 18 bases between the two ends. CDR3 bases: TGTGCCACCAGCAGAGATCGGCGGGCTGGTGGATTCTACGAGCAGTACTTC. Protein sequence: CATSRDRRAGGFYEQYF.

CDR3 in DNA: TGTGCCAGCAGCTTACCGGGACAGCCCCAGCATTTT. This gives the protein CASSLPGQPQHF. The chain has TRBV7-2 and TRBJ1-5; no clear D. In germline, CDR1 is SGHTA, CDR2 FQGNSA. The CDR3 runs to 12 residues. Between the trimmed V and J ends, which lost 2 bases and 7 bases, there was a span of 6 bases.

The chain joins TRBV9 to TRBJ2-7; TRBD1 agrees at 9 bases. Unmatched junction bases numbered 4, after V lost 2 bases and J lost 4 bases. Germline CDR1 reads SGDLS; CDR2 reads YYNGEE. The CDR3 consists of 14 residues. CDR3 region: CASSVGDRDYEQYF. The CDR3 DNA reads TGTGCCAGCAGCGTTGGGGACAGGGATTACGAGCAGTACTTC.